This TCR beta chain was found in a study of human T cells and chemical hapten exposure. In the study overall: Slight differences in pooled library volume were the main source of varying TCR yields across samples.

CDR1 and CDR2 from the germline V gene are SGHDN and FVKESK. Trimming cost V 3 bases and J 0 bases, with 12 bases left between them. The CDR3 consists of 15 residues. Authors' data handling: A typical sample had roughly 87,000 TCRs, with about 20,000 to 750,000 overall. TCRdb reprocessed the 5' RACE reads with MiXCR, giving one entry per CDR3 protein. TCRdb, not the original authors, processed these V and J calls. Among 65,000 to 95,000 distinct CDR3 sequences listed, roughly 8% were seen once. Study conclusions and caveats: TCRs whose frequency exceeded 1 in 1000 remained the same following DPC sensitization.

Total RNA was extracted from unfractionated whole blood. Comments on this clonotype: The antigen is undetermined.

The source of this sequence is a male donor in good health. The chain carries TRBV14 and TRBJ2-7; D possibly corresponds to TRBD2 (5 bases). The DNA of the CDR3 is TGTGCCAGCAGCCAGAGCGGTTTAAGCTCCTACGAGCAGTACTTC. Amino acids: CASSQSGLSSYEQYF. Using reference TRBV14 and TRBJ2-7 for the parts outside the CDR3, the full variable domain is EAGVTQFPSHSVIEKGQTVTLRCDPISGHDNLYWYRRVMGKEIKFLLHFVKESKQDESGMPNNRFLAERTGGTYSTLKVQPAELEDSGVYFCASSQSGLSSYEQYFGPGTRLTVT.